This passage covers 9 T cell receptor beta chains from one sample sequenced in a study of early T cells in non-severe SARS-CoV-2 infection. Each CDR3 protein is one row after TCRdb ran MiXCR on the 5' RACE reads. The sample has 75,000 to 100,000 distinct CDR3 sequences, under 15% seen once; the top ten hold 5.5% to 7%. The sequenced material came from whole blood. These receptors were taken from an adult who was a healthcare worker with PCR-confirmed SARS-CoV-2 infection or an uninfected control (not recorded which).

This clonotype turned up a few times. V and J are TRBV6-1 and TRBJ2-4; D perhaps matches TRBD2 (6 bases). Trimming shortened V by 0 bases and J by 0 bases, and 9 bases separated the two germline ends. This CDR3 spans 16 amino acids. The germline CDR1 and CDR2 sequences are MNHNS and SASEGT. CDR3 nucleotide sequence: TGTGCCAGCAGTGAAGCAGGAGGGAGAGCCAAAAACATTCAGTACTTC. Translation: CASSEAGGRAKNIQYF.

There are many counts of this clonotype. The rearrangement links TRBV28 to TRBJ2-2; D gene ambiguous. The CDR3 is 13 residues long. Germline V gene data show CDR1 as MDHEN and CDR2 as SYDVKM. V dropped 7 bases and J dropped 1 base, with 7 bases sitting between them. The CDR3: CASIGENTGELFF. CDR3 in DNA: TGTGCCAGCATTGGTGAGAACACCGGGGAGCTGTTTTTT.

In this sample, this clonotype turned up a few times. This rearrangement joins TRBV9 to TRBJ1-5; D is uncertain. Trimming shortened V by 0 bases and J by 0 bases, and 4 bases separated the two germline ends. This CDR3 spans 14 amino acids. Germline loops: CDR1 SGDLS, CDR2 YYNGEE. In DNA form, the CDR3 reads TGTGCCAGCAGCGTAGGGGGTAGCAATCAGCCCCAGCATTTT. Residues: CASSVGGSNQPQHF. Full variable domain (remainder filled in from reference TRBV9 and TRBJ1-5): DSGVTQTPKHLITATGQRVTLRCSPRSGDLSVYWYQQSLDQGLQFLIQYYNGEERAKGNILERFSAQQFPDLHSELNLSSLELGDSALYFCASSVGGSNQPQHFGDGTRLSIL.

This clonotype occurred many times. This chain links TRBV10-3 with TRBJ2-1, with 11 bases lining up with TRBD2. Germline V gene lookup returns CDR1 ENHRY and CDR2 SYGVKD. The CDR3 is 13 amino acids. V was pared by 10 bases and J by 5 bases, with 4 bases of the junction left unmatched. The CDR3 sequence: CATHSGGDNEQFF. In DNA form, the CDR3 reads TGTGCCACTCATAGCGGGGGGGACAATGAGCAGTTCTTC.

The chain joins TRBV7-9 to TRBJ2-1, with 7 bases lining up with TRBD2. The junction had 13 bases not matched to a gene; V was cut back by 5 bases and J by 3 bases. Germline CDR1 and CDR2: SEHNR and FQNEAQ (reference sequence). CDR3 size: 17 residues. The CDR3 loop reads CASSNPGGRTLYNEQFF. The CDR3 coding sequence is TGTGCCAGCAGCAATCCGGGGGGACGGACCCTCTACAATGAGCAGTTCTTC.

This rearrangement joins TRBV6-1 to TRBJ2-3, with 7 bases aligning to TRBD2. V was pared by 0 bases and J by 0 bases, with 0 bases of the junction left unmatched. The CDR3 length is 15 residues. CDR1 is MNHNS and CDR2 is SASEGT in the germline V gene. The CDR3 bases are TGTGCCAGCAGTGAAGCTAGCGGGAGCACAGATACGCAGTATTTT. It translates to CASSEASGSTDTQYF.

This chain uses TRBV7-7 with TRBJ2-5; D gene ambiguous. Germline V gives CDR1 SSHAT, CDR2 FNYEAQ (reference sequence). This CDR3 region has 13 residues. V lost 1 base and J 7 bases, leaving 10 bases between the germline ends. The CDR3 bases are TGTGCCAGCAGCTTAGTCGTCCGGGTGACCCAGTACTTC. Its translation is CASSLVVRVTQYF. The variable domain in full, completed from reference TRBV7-7 and TRBJ2-5, reads GAGVSQSPRYKVTKRGQDVTLRCDPISSHATLYWYQQALGQGPEFLTYFNYEAQPDKSGLPSDRFSAERPEGSISTLTIQRTEQRDSAMYRCASSLVVRVTQYFGPGTRLLVL.

The gene calls are TRBV4-2 and TRBJ2-3; D is uncertain. The V end lost 7 bases, the J end lost 2 bases, and 1 base lay between the germline ends. Germline assignment: CDR1 LGHNA and CDR2 YNFKEQ. The CDR3 runs 10 residues. In nucleotides, the CDR3 is TGTGCCAGCAACACAGATACGCAGTATTTT. Protein: CASNTDTQYF.

The rearrangement joins TRBV29-1 to TRBJ2-7, with 7 bases lining up with TRBD1. With V trimmed by 0 bases and J by 3 bases, 8 bases remained unmatched. Looked up from germline, CDR1 is SQVTM and CDR2 is ANQGSEA. This CDR3 has 15 amino acids. The CDR3 DNA reads TGCAGCGTTGAAGAGTGGAGCCGGGACAGCTACGAGCAGTACTTC. Its protein product is CSVEEWSRDSYEQYF.